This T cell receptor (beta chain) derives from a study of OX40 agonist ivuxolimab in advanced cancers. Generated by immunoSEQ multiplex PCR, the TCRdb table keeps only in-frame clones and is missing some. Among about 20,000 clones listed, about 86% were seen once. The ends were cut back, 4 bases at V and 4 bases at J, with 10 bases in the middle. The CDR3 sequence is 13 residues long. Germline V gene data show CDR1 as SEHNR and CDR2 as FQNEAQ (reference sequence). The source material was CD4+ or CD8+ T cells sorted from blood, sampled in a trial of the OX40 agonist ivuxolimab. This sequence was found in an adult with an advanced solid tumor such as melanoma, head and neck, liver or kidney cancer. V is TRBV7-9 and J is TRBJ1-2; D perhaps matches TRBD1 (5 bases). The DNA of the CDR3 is TGTGCCAGCAGCTCTCAGGGTTTCTATGGCTACACCTTC. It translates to CASSSQGFYGYTF.